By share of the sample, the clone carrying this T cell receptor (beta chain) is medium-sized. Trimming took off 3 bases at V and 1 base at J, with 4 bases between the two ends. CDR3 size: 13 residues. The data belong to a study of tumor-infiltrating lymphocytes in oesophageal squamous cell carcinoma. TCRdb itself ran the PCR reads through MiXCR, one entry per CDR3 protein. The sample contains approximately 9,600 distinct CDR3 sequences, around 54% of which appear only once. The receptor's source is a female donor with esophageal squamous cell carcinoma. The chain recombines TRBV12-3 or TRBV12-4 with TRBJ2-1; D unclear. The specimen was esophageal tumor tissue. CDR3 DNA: TGTGCCAGCAGTTTGGGTTCCTACAATGAGCAGTTCTTC. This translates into CASSLGSYNEQFF.